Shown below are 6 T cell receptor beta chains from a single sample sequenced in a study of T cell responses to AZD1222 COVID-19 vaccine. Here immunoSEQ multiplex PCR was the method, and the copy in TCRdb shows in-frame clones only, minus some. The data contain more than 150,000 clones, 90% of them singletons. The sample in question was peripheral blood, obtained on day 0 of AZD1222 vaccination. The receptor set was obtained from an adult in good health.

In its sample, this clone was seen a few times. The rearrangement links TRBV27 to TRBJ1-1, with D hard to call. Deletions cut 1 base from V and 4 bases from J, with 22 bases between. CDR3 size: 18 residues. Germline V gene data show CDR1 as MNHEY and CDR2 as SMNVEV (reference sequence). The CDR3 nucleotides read TGTGCCAGCAGTTTATATCGTTGGAGTGAGGTGGTCGGCACTGAAGCTTTCTTT. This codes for CASSLYRWSEVVGTEAFF.

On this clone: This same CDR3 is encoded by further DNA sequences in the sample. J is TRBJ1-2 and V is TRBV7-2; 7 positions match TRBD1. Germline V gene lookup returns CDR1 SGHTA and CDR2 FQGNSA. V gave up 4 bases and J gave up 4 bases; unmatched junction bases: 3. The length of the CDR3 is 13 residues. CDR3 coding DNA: TGTGCCAGCAGCTACGGGACAGCCTATGGCTACACCTTC. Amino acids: CASSYGTAYGYTF.

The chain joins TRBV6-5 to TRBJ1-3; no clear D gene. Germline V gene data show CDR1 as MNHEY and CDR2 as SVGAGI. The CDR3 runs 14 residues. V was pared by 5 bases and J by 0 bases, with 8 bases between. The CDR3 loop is CASSQEISGNTIYF. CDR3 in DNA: TGTGCCAGCAGTCAGGAAATCTCTGGAAACACCATATATTTT.

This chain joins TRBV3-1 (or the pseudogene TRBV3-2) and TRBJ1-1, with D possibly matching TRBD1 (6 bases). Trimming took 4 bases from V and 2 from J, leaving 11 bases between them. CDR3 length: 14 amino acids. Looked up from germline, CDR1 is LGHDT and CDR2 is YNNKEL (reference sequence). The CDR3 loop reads CASSLGQKNTEAFF. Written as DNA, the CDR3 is TGTGCCAGCAGCCTAGGACAGAAAAACACTGAAGCTTTCTTT.

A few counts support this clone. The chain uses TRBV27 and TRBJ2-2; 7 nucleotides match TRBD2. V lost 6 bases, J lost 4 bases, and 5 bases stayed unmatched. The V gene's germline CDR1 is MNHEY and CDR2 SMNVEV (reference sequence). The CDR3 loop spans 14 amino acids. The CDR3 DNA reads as TGTGCCAGCAGGTCTTCTAGCGGCACCGGGGAGCTGTTTTTT. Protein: CASRSSSGTGELFF.

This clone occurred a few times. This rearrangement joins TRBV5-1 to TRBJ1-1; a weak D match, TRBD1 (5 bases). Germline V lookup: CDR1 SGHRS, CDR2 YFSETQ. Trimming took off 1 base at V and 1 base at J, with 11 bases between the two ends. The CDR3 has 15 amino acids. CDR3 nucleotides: TGCGCCAGCAGCTTGTTAGTGACAGAGAACACTGAAGCTTTCTTT. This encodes CASSLLVTENTEAFF.